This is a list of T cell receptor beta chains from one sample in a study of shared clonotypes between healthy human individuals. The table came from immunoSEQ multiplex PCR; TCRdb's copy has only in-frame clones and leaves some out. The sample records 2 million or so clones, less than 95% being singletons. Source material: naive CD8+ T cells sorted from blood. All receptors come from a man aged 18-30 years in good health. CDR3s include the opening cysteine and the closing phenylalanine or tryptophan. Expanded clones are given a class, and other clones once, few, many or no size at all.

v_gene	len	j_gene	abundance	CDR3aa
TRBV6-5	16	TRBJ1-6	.	CASSYSSETDNSPLHF
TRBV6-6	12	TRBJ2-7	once	CASSPGAKEQYF
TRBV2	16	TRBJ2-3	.	CASSDPAGLAPNTQYF
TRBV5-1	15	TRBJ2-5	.	CASSPGIEGRETQYF
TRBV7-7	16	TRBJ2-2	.	CASSLKLAGETGELFF
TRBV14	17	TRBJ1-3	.	CATRVSYGAKSGNTIYF
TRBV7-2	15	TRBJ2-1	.	CASSLVSGTYNEQFF
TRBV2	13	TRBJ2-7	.	CASNKDSSYEQYF
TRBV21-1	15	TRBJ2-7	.	CASSKAGQIHGEQYF
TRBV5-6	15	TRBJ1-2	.	CASSLGGAGGYGYTF
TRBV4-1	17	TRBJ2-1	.	CASSQAWGQGADVEQFF
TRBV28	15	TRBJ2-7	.	CASSPGTDVSYEQYF
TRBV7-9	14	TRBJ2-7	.	CASSLIELDYEQYF
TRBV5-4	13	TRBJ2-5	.	CASSFQGAETQYF
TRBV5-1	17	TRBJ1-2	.	CASSALFYTGNNYGYTF
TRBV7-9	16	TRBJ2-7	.	CASSLNEGQGLYEQYF
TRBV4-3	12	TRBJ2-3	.	CASSQTGDTQYF
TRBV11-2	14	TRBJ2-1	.	CASSSRPPYNEQFF
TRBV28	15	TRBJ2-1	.	CASSLGLAGAHEQFF
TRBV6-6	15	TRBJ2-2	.	CASNVGTTSTGELFF
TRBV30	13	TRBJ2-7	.	CAWRPLASYEQYF
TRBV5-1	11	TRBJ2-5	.	CASSFGETQYF
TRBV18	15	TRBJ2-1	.	CASSPPGTPYNEQFF
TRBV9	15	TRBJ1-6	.	CASSQTGVLDSPLHF
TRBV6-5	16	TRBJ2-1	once	CASSYSVSSGRDEQFF
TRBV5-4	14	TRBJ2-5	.	CASSDTGDQETQYF
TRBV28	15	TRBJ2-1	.	CASSLEDRLYNEQFF
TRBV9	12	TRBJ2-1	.	CASSVPGLEQFF
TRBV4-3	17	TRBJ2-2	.	CASSQDRTGPNTGELFF
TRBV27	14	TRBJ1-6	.	CASSPEDSNSPLHF
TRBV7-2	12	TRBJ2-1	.	CASSLAGKEQFF
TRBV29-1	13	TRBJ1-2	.	CSVEILTGVGYTF
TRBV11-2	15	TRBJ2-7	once	CASSLEAAPAYEQYF